This TCR beta chain was documented in a study of blood T cells in healthy people across ages. Study-wide results and caveats: Possibly, changes in expanded clonotypes were confounded because donor CMV status was unknown. While age rose, TCR beta diversity per million T cells dropped in a roughly linear way.

Caucasian individuals from Russia who were healthy and aged roughly 6 to 90 acted as donors. The CDR3 has 17 residues. With V trimmed by 2 bases and J by 7 bases, 13 bases remained unmatched. Germline values: CDR1 MNHEY, CDR2 SVGEGT. It was with a sample-barcoded 5' primer and a J-beta primer mix that a second PCR of roughly 7 to 12 cycles was run. Every molecule of cDNA carried a tag from a template-switch adaptor with 12 random nucleotides. A single record per CDR3 protein comes from TCRdb applying MiXCR to the 5' RACE reads. This repertoire shows about 1.5 million distinct CDR3 sequences, approximately 42% found once; its top ten account for around 4%. This clonotype has just a few counts. What it recognizes is unknown. It may be a read error: a sequence one base away is much more abundant.

The sequenced material came from blood. The source of this sequence is a woman aged 18-30 years in good health. The chain combines TRBV6-2 or TRBV6-3 with TRBJ2-7; 11 bases are a match to TRBD2. The CDR3 reads CASSYDIAGGNYNEQYF. In nucleotides, the CDR3 is TGTGCCAGCAGTTACGACATAGCGGGAGGGAACTACAATGAGCAGTACTTC.